The next 32 T cell receptor beta chains were all read from a single sample in a study of blood T cell repertoires in COVID-19. Measured with immunoSEQ multiplex PCR; TCRdb has only the in-frame clones, and not every one. The sample records 23,000 or so clones, 75% to 95% being singletons. The sample was peripheral blood. The receptors stem from a woman aged 65 to 85 with active COVID-19.

The chain uses TRBV5-4 and TRBJ2-7; 10 positions agree with TRBD2. The V segment lost 4 bases and the J segment 4 bases; nucleotides outside the gene matches: 11. The CDR3 has 16 amino acids. CDR1 and CDR2 (germline): SGHNT, YYREEE (reference sequence). The chain's CDR3 is CASSRGGLANLYEQYF. Here the CDR3 DNA reads TGTGCCAGCAGCCGGGGGGGACTAGCGAACCTATACGAGCAGTACTTC. The full variable domain, its missing parts supplied by reference TRBV5-4 and TRBJ2-7, is ETGVTQSPTHLIKTRGQQVTLRCSSQSGHNTVSWYQQALGQGPQFIFQYYREEENGRGNFPPRFSGLQFPNYSSELNVNALELDDSALYLCASSRGGLANLYEQYFGPGTRLTVT.

V and J are TRBV19 and TRBJ2-2; D unclear. The V gene's germline CDR1 is LNHDA and CDR2 SQIVND (reference sequence). This CDR3 contains 13 residues. Trimming left V 0 bases short and J 7 bases short, with 6 bases between. The CDR3 nucleotides read TGTGCCAGTAGTATAGACGTCTTCGGGGAGCTGTTTTTT. Translation gives CASSIDVFGELFF. The full variable domain, rest sourced from reference TRBV19 and TRBJ2-2, is DGGITQSPKYLFRKEGQNVTLSCEQNLNHDAMYWYRQDPGQGLRLIYYSQIVNDFQKGDIAEGYSVSREKKESFPLTVTSAQKNPTAFYLCASSIDVFGELFFGEGSRLTVL.

The CDR3 nucleotides are TGTGCCATCAGTGACGGGCGGGAGGGCCTGTCCTACGAGCAGTACTTC. Protein sequence: CAISDGREGLSYEQYF. The V gene is TRBV10-3, the J gene TRBJ2-7; 9 bases map to TRBD2. The CDR3 consists of 16 residues. V lost 3 bases and J lost 1; bases outside the gene matches: 7. The germline gives CDR1 ENHRY, CDR2 SYGVKD.

The chain links TRBV4-1 to TRBJ1-1; D is unresolved. This CDR3 is 13 amino acids long. CDR1 is MGHRA, CDR2 YSYEKL, per germline. V shed 1 base and J shed 5 bases, with 8 bases lying between them. CDR3 sequence: CASSQVRVTEAFF. CDR3 DNA: TGCGCCAGCAGCCAAGTACGGGTAACTGAAGCTTTCTTT.

J is TRBJ2-7 and V is TRBV5-4, with 14 bases aligning to TRBD2. V gave up 4 bases and J gave up 4 bases; unmatched junction bases: 7. Germline V gives CDR1 SGHNT, CDR2 YYREEE (reference sequence). This CDR3 spans 16 amino acids. The CDR3 reads CASSLGTSGSVYEQYF. CDR3 DNA sequence: TGTGCCAGCAGCCTAGGGACTAGCGGGAGTGTGTACGAGCAGTACTTC.

The chain couples TRBV5-8 to TRBJ1-5; D might be TRBD1 (6 bases). The CDR3 runs 15 residues. The V end lost 5 bases, the J end lost 1 base, and 13 bases lay between the germline ends. CDR1 and CDR2 (germline): SGHTS, YDEGEE. CDR3 coding DNA: TGTGCCAGCAGGTTTGACAGGCTAAGCAATCAGCCCCAGCATTTT. It encodes CASRFDRLSNQPQHF.

The chain uses TRBV27 and TRBJ2-7; 10 bases line up with TRBD1. Germline V lookup: CDR1 MNHEY, CDR2 SMNVEV (reference sequence). CDR3 size: 14 residues. The junction had 7 bases not matched to a gene; V was cut back by 7 bases and J by 4 bases. CDR3 sequence reads: CASTKGQGSYEQYF. The CDR3 coding sequence is TGTGCCAGCACCAAGGGACAGGGGTCATACGAGCAGTACTTC.

The rearrangement joins TRBV6-5 to TRBJ2-5; 9 bases map to TRBD1. Germline CDR1 is MNHEY and CDR2 is SVGAGI. The junction had 8 bases not matched to a gene; V was cut back by 4 bases and J by 5 bases. The CDR3 extends over 15 amino acids. In DNA form, the CDR3 reads TGTGCCAGCAGTTCGGGACAGGGTCTGTGGGAGACCCAGTACTTC. This translates into CASSSGQGLWETQYF.

The chain uses TRBV18 and TRBJ1-2, with 8 bases fitting TRBD1. V gave up 4 bases and J gave up 4 bases; unmatched junction bases: 11. CDR1 is KGHSH, CDR2 LQKENI, per germline. The CDR3 runs 16 residues. CDR3 nucleotide sequence: TGTGCCAGCTCACGACAGGGGAGCGGAGAGGGCTATGGCTACACCTTC. This translates into CASSRQGSGEGYGYTF.

This chain connects TRBV10-3 to TRBJ2-3; 7 positions match TRBD1. V lost 5 bases and J lost 2; bases outside the gene matches: 10. The germline gives CDR1 ENHRY, CDR2 SYGVKD. The CDR3 has 16 amino acids. The CDR3 DNA sequence: TGTGCCATCAGTCAAATAGACAGGGACCCCACAGATACGCAGTATTTT. This encodes CAISQIDRDPTDTQYF.

V and J are TRBV6-1 and TRBJ1-6; D is unclear. V gave up 4 bases and J gave up 0 bases, with 10 bases separating them. The CDR3 has 16 residues. The germline V gene has CDR1 MNHNS and CDR2 SASEGT. The CDR3 loop reads CASSADYSSYNSPLHF. DNA for the CDR3: TGTGCCAGCAGTGCGGACTATAGCTCCTATAATTCACCCCTCCACTTT.

This clone was observed a single time. The chain recombines TRBV10-3 with TRBJ2-6; no reliable D call. The CDR3 contains 16 residues. V gave up 0 bases and J gave up 1 base, with 7 bases separating them. Germline values: CDR1 ENHRY, CDR2 SYGVKD. The DNA of the CDR3 is TGTGCCATCAGTGAGTCGATAGTGTCTGGGGCCAACGTCCTGACTTTC. Amino acids: CAISESIVSGANVLTF.

The gene calls are TRBV5-1 and TRBJ2-2; perhaps TRBD1 as D (5 bases). Germline V gene sequence: CDR1 SGHRS, CDR2 YFSETQ. The CDR3 is 14 residues long. Deletions cut 2 bases from V and 6 bases from J, with 11 bases between. The CDR3 sequence is CASSFYQGAGELFF. DNA for the CDR3: TGCGCCAGCAGCTTTTATCAGGGCGCCGGGGAGCTGTTTTTT.

As DNA, the CDR3 is TGTGCCAGCAGTGATCGCCGACTAGCGGCCCGCACAGATACGCAGTATTTT. Its protein product is CASSDRRLAARTDTQYF. The gene calls are TRBV6-1 and TRBJ2-3, with 9 bases matching TRBD2. The junction had 8 bases not matched to a gene; V was cut back by 3 bases and J by 1 base. Per the germline V gene, CDR1 is MNHNS and CDR2 is SASEGT. The CDR3 runs to 17 residues.

The chain is built from TRBV10-3 and TRBJ2-5, with 8 bases matching TRBD1. V trimming: 4 bases; J trimming: 2 bases; junction bases outside the gene matches: 6. Germline loops: CDR1 ENHRY, CDR2 SYGVKD. This CDR3 has 15 amino acids. Here the CDR3 reads CAISATTGGQETQYF. The CDR3 DNA follows: TGTGCCATCAGTGCAACTACAGGGGGACAAGAGACCCAGTACTTC.

The V and J genes are TRBV6-5 and TRBJ1-2; 8 bases match TRBD1. V dropped 7 bases and J dropped 6; count of bases not matched to a gene: 7. The CDR3 totals 13 residues. Germline V lookup: CDR1 MNHEY, CDR2 SVGAGI. The CDR3 here is CASKRTGKDGYTF. The CDR3 DNA sequence: TGTGCCAGCAAAAGGACAGGGAAGGATGGCTACACCTTC.

J is TRBJ2-7 and V is TRBV6-5, with TRBD2 matching 9 bases. The CDR3 sequence is 15 residues long. The trim removed 9 bases at V and 0 bases at J, leaving 9 bases unmatched. Germline loops: CDR1 MNHEY, CDR2 SVGAGI. The CDR3 spells CASIFSGRGSYEQYF. The CDR3 DNA sequence: TGTGCCAGTATTTTTAGCGGGAGAGGCTCCTACGAGCAGTACTTC.

This chain uses TRBV27 with TRBJ2-5; 8 nucleotides match TRBD1. CDR3 length equals 14 residues. From germline, CDR1 is MNHEY and CDR2 SMNVEV (reference sequence). V lost 7 bases to trimming and J lost 5 bases; unmatched junction nucleotides: 9. The CDR3 DNA reads TGTGCCAGCAAACCCCGGACAGGGAGGGAGACCCAGTACTTC. Translation: CASKPRTGRETQYF.

The chain combines TRBV20-1 with TRBJ1-1; D is unresolved. The V gene's germline CDR1 is DFQATT and CDR2 SNEGSKA (reference sequence). The length of the CDR3 is 13 residues. The V end was cut by 3 bases, the J end by 1 base, with 9 bases between. The CDR3 DNA follows: TGCAGTGCTAGTCCCCCCGGGAACACTGAAGCTTTCTTT. It translates to CSASPPGNTEAFF.

V is TRBV28 and J is TRBJ2-4; 13 bases match TRBD2. Germline CDR1 MDHEN, CDR2 SYDVKM. V dropped 7 bases and J dropped 7; count of bases not matched to a gene: 7. The CDR3 totals 15 residues. The CDR3 loop is CASTGTSGKGNIQYF. Written as DNA, the CDR3 is TGTGCCAGCACTGGGACTAGCGGGAAGGGCAACATTCAGTACTTC.

V gene TRBV24-1 combines with J gene TRBJ2-1, with 10 nucleotides matching TRBD2. Unmatched junction bases numbered 8, after V lost 3 bases and J lost 7 bases. The CDR3 sequence is 16 residues long. CDR1 KGHDR and CDR2 SFDVKD come from the germline V gene. Here the CDR3 reads CATSDRAGGPRNEQFF. In nucleotides, the CDR3 is TGTGCCACCAGTGATAGAGCGGGAGGGCCGAGAAATGAGCAGTTCTTC.

This clone has only a few counts. The gene calls are TRBV27 and TRBJ1-5; D unclear. Per the germline V gene, CDR1 is MNHEY and CDR2 is SMNVEV (reference sequence). The V and J ends lost 7 bases and 2 bases respectively, with 6 bases between them. The CDR3 is 12 amino acids. CDR3 sequence: CASNLGNQPQHF. The CDR3 bases are TGTGCCAGCAATCTAGGCAATCAGCCCCAGCATTTT.

This rearrangement joins TRBV19 to TRBJ2-1, with 11 bases matching TRBD2. In germline, CDR1 is LNHDA, CDR2 SQIVND (reference sequence). The V and J ends lost 6 bases and 1 base, in that order; junction bases with no gene match: 5. CDR3 length: 16 amino acids. Written as DNA, the CDR3 is TGTGCCAGTAGCCGTAGCGGGAGGGAGTCCTACAATGAGCAGTTCTTC. Translating gives CASSRSGRESYNEQFF.

This clone was counted once. V usage is TRBV6-1 and J usage is TRBJ2-2; a possible D gene is TRBD1 (6 bases). In germline, CDR1 is MNHNS, CDR2 SASEGT. V gave up 4 bases and J gave up 5 bases, with 17 bases separating them. The CDR3 totals 16 residues. CDR3 sequence reads: CASSGASDRMTGELFF. DNA of the CDR3: TGTGCCAGCAGTGGCGCATCCGACAGGATGACCGGGGAGCTGTTTTTT.

Only one count was recorded for this clone. The chain carries TRBV28 and TRBJ1-2; 11 bases agree with TRBD1. The CDR3 sequence is 17 residues long. Trimming cost V 1 base and J 4 bases; bases outside gene matches: 8. Per the germline V gene, CDR1 is MDHEN and CDR2 is SYDVKM. CDR3 residues: CASSLSGQGAVAYGYTF. CDR3 bases: TGTGCCAGCAGTTTATCCGGACAGGGGGCGGTCGCCTATGGCTACACCTTC.

The chain employs TRBV4-2 and TRBJ2-1; D perhaps matches TRBD2 (6 bases). V lost 5 bases to trimming and J lost 3 bases, with 14 bases between them. Germline lookup yields CDR1 LGHNA and CDR2 YNFKEQ. CDR3 length: 15 amino acids. CDR3 amino acids: CASSAPLADYNEQFF. The CDR3, as DNA: TGTGCCAGCAGCGCGCCCTTAGCGGACTACAATGAGCAGTTCTTC.

The CDR3 is CASSEEISETQYF. CDR3 nucleotides: TGTGCCAGCAGTGAAGAAATTTCGGAGACCCAGTACTTC. The rearrangement uses TRBV2 and TRBJ2-5; D not resolved. V lost 1 base, J lost 5 bases, and 8 bases lay in between. The CDR3 has 13 residues. Germline assignment: CDR1 SNHLY and CDR2 FYNNEI.

The chain joins TRBV19 to TRBJ1-1, with D possibly matching TRBD1 (5 bases). The V end was cut by 9 bases, the J end by 1 base, with 12 bases between. The CDR3 runs 13 residues. Germline CDR1 and CDR2: LNHDA and SQIVND (reference sequence). The DNA for the CDR3 is TGTGCCAGCGCCGACAGAAAGAACACTGAAGCTTTCTTT. Protein product: CASADRKNTEAFF.

The chain's CDR3 is CASSRETGTLYNEQFF. The CDR3 region has the DNA TGCGCCAGCAGTAGGGAGACCGGGACTCTGTACAATGAGCAGTTCTTC. The chain recombines TRBV23-1 with TRBJ2-1, with D tentatively TRBD2 (6 bases). TRBV23-1 is placed among ORFs of uncertain function. The CDR3 runs to 16 residues. Trimming shortened V by 5 bases and J by 4 bases, and 18 bases separated the two germline ends.

This chain connects TRBV19 to TRBJ1-2; D perhaps matches TRBD1 (6 bases). Trimming cost V 6 bases and J 4 bases, with 18 bases left between them. There are 15 residues in the CDR3. CDR1 is LNHDA, CDR2 SQIVND, per germline (reference sequence). The CDR3 protein is CASSNRDTRSYGYTF. The DNA for the CDR3 is TGTGCCAGTAGCAACCGGGACACCAGGTCCTATGGCTACACCTTC.

The CDR3 nucleotides are TGTGCCAGCAGCCAAGATGTTGGGGGGGGGAGCCTATACGAGCAGTACTTC. Protein sequence: CASSQDVGGGSLYEQYF. The chain employs TRBV3-1 (or the pseudogene TRBV3-2) and TRBJ2-7; 7 nucleotides agree with TRBD2. Trimming at V came to 0 bases and at J to 4 bases, leaving 12 bases not matched to a gene. CDR3 length: 17 residues. From germline, CDR1 is LGHDT and CDR2 YNNKEL (reference sequence).

This rearrangement joins TRBV4-1 to TRBJ1-1; D uncertain. The V and J ends lost 0 bases and 0 bases respectively, with 8 bases between them. The CDR3 spans 15 residues. CDR1 and CDR2 (germline): MGHRA, YSYEKL. In DNA, the CDR3 is TGCGCCAGCAGCCAAGACCCAGGAATGAACACTGAAGCTTTCTTT. It is translated as CASSQDPGMNTEAFF.